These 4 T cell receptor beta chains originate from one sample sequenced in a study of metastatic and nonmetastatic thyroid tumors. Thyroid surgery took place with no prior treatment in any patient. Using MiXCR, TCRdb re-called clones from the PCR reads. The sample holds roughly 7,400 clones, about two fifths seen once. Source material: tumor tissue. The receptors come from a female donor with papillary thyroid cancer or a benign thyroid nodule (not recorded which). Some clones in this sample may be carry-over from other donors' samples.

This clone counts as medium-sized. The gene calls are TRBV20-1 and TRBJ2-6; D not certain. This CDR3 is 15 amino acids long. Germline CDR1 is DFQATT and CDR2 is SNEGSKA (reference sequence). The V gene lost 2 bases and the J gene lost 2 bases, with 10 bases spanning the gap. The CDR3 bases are TGCAGTGCTAGACTATCCCTCGCTGGGGCCAACGTCCTGACTTTC. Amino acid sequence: CSARLSLAGANVLTF.

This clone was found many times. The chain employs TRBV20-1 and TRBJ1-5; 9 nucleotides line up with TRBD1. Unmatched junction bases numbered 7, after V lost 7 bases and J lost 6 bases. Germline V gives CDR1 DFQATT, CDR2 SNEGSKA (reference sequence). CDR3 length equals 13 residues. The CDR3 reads CSDKTTGGQPQHF. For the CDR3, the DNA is TGCAGTGATAAAACGACAGGGGGTCAGCCCCAGCATTTT.

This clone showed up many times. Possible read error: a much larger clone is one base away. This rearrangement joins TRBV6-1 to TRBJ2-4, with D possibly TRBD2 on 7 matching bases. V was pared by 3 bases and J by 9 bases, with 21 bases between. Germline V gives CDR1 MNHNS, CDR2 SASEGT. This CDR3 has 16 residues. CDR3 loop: CASSDAQGGPGGIQYF. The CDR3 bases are TGTGCCAGCAGTGACGCGCAAGGGGGACCGGGGGGCATTCAGTACTTC.

The CDR3 protein is CAWSAGRMDAEAFF. CDR3 sequence (DNA): TGTGCCTGGAGTGCGGGGAGGATGGACGCTGAAGCTTTCTTT. The chain recombines TRBV30 with TRBJ1-1; no reliable D call. V dropped 1 base and J dropped 6 bases, with 15 bases sitting between them. There are 14 residues in the CDR3. Germline assignment: CDR1 GTSNPN and CDR2 SVGIG (reference sequence). Combining the CDR3 with reference TRBV30 and TRBJ1-1 gives the whole variable domain SQTIHQWPATLVQPVGSPLSLECTVEGTSNPNLYWYRQAAGRGLQLLFYSVGIGQISSEVPQNLSASRPQDRQFILSSKKLLLSDSGFYLCAWSAGRMDAEAFFGQGTRLTVV.